Detailed here is one TCR beta chain. Here immunoSEQ multiplex PCR was the method, and the copy in TCRdb shows in-frame clones only, minus some. The sample shows roughly 40,000 clones, around 94% of them seen only once. Germline assignment: CDR1 SGHTA and CDR2 FQGTGA. The CDR3 contains 14 residues. The germline V and J ends were trimmed by 5 bases and 5 bases, with 15 bases remaining between them. This specimen comes from a study of T cell changes during pregnancy in multiple sclerosis. The material sequenced was peripheral blood, taken in the third trimester of pregnancy. The TCR was taken from a female donor with multiple sclerosis, enrolled in a pregnancy study. The J gene is TRBJ2-5, the V gene TRBV7-3, with D possibly being TRBD1 (6 bases). CDR3 sequence: CASSLGQGMETQYF. CDR3 coding DNA: TGTGCCAGCAGCCTGGGGCAGGGGATGGAGACCCAGTACTTC. Together with reference TRBV7-3 and TRBJ2-5, the CDR3 gives the full variable domain: GAGVSQTPSNKVTEKGKYVELRCDPISGHTALYWYRQSLGQGPEFLIYFQGTGAADDSGLPNDRFFAVRPEGSVSTLKIQRTERGDSAVYLCASSLGQGMETQYFGPGTRLLVL.